This note documents a single TCR beta chain sequence. The antigen it binds to is not known. No much larger clone is present one base from it, and per-base qualities are unavailable. The sample originates from a study of T cell responses to AZD1222 COVID-19 vaccine listed by TCRdb under 2021. Broadly, across the study: TCR sequencing was performed for roughly 250 trial participants, of whom some 200 were given two doses of AZD1222 and some 25 were given two doses of MenACWY control vaccine. Enrollment into the trials was organized by age into subgroups of 18-55, 56-69 and 70-plus years, and those subgroups contained roughly 150, 30 and 60 TCR-sequenced participants, respectively.

The CDR3, from cysteine to phenylalanine, totals 13 residues. Only the CDR3 part of the read is kept: 39 bases, read in frame from the first base. Trimming at the junction amounts to 3 bases on V and 8 bases on J, and the germline ends lie 13 bases apart. The germline V gene encodes CDR1 KGHSH and CDR2 LQKENI. Read against the paper, the sample's time point label means: about 28 days (+/-7) after the second vaccine dose. Because spike-specific TCR depth and breadth did not differ between the two schedules, AZD1222 recipients who got a second dose at roughly 4 weeks were pooled with those who got a second dose at roughly 12 weeks. Samples from vaccinated people were obtained from the UK trials COV001 and COV002, which included a single-blind randomized controlled phase 2/3 trial of AZD1222 (ChAdOx1 nCoV-19) in healthy adults. Trial participant PBMC samples were collected at day 0 and day 28 after the second dose for TCRbeta chain sequencing.

The CDR3 regions of human TCRbeta chains were analyzed by immunosequencing. Concerning the study's data processing: TCRs in the repertoires were matched against a reference library of SARS-CoV-2-specific TCRs that had been generated with the MIRA antigen-specificity platform. Breadth meant the fraction of unique TCRs that were SARS-CoV-2-associated, whereas depth meant the fraction of total T cells that were SARS-CoV-2-associated. Each spike-specific TCR was assigned to its reactive spike region and to a CD4 or CD8 class using the MIRA data. Log10-transformed breadth and depth values were compared by one-way ANOVA with Sidak's multiple comparisons tests. TCRdb mirrors the immuneACCESS table, restricted to in-frame sequences. Some clones are absent from its copies; in checked studies, under half trace to an unresolved V gene, and the reason for the others is unknown. The V and J calls and clone size were taken over from that table, and D and trimming were inferred from the DNA. In all, the sample holds some 150,000 clones, and roughly 88% of those were seen once. Approximately 4.5% of the sample comes from the top ten.

General findings and caveats noted by the study authors: The 56-69-year group was small, and its depth increase did not reach significance, likely because of low power. Reportedly, almost half of the unique spike-specific TCRs recognized epitopes lying outside the regions that are mutated in the B.1.351 and B.1.1.7 variants. CD4 TCRs associated with the vaccine covered the entire spike protein, and the dominant responses were in regions 160-218 and 743-854. Only five to seven AZD1222 recipients were SARS-CoV-2 seropositive at baseline, limiting conclusions about previously exposed vaccinees. Because no samples from the day 14 peak response were available, repertoires could be characterized only after the peak T cell response. A significant rise in spike-specific TCR breadth and depth was observed after two AZD1222 doses relative to day 0 and relative to MenACWY recipients. Participants were mostly white British and included more females than males, and it was suggested by the authors that clonal diversity may have been underestimated.

The sequence was collected from an adult who received the AZD1222 COVID-19 vaccine. This sequence uses TRBV18 and TRBJ1-1; the D segment could be TRBD1, given 5 matching bases. The sample consisted of peripheral blood, taken 28 days after the second AZD1222 dose. For the CDR3, the sequence is CASSPTERGEAFF. The nucleotide sequence reads as follows: TGTGCCAGCTCACCGACCGAGCGGGGCGAAGCTTTCTTT. Beyond the CDR3, the reference TRBV18 and TRBJ1-1 genes provide the residues; the full variable domain reads: NAGVMQNPRHLVRRRGQEARLRCSPMKGHSHVYWYRQLPEEGLKFMVYLQKENIIDESGMPKERFSAEFPKEGPSILRIQQVVRGDSAAYFCASSPTERGEAFFGQGTRLTVV.